These T cell receptor beta chains were read from a single sample in a study of PD-L1 blockade in urothelial cancer. This table comes from immunoSEQ multiplex PCR, and its TCRdb copy is limited to in-frame clones, with some not included. This table has approximately 20,000 clones, around 91% appearing once. Here the sequenced sample was PBMCs, taken around atezolizumab (anti-PD-L1) treatment. All receptors come from a woman aged 60-75 years with urothelial cancer. Each CDR3 is given with its conserved first and last residue. A D gene is named only where the DNA matches it firmly. The listing skips clone size in some rows; elsewhere it reads once, few, many or a size class.

J gene | D gene | clone size | V gene | CDR3 protein | CDR3 DNA
TRBJ1-2 | . | few | TRBV7-8 | CASSQTGAGGYTF | TGTGCCAGCAGCCAGACTGGGGCGGGAGGCTACACCTTC
TRBJ1-4 | . | . | TRBV18 | CASSPLATSGEKLFF | TGTGCCAGCTCACCTTTAGCAACATCGGGTGAAAAACTGTTTTTT
TRBJ2-3 | TRBD1 | . | TRBV5-8 | CASSVGQGADTQYF | TGTGCCAGCAGCGTGGGACAGGGCGCGGATACGCAGTATTTT
TRBJ2-5 | TRBD2 | . | TRBV27 | CASSSAGGSETQYF | TGTGCCAGCAGTTCAGCGGGAGGCTCAGAGACCCAGTACTTC
TRBJ2-7 | TRBD2 | . | TRBV28 | CASSKGGDSYEQYF | TGTGCCAGCAGCAAGGGAGGGGACTCCTACGAGCAGTACTTC
TRBJ2-1 | TRBD2 | . | TRBV6-5 | CASSYSSSGGRNEQFF | TGTGCCAGCAGTTACTCCTCTAGCGGGGGGCGGAATGAGCAGTTCTTC
TRBJ1-1 | . | . | TRBV18 | CASSPDSGNTEAFF | TGTGCCAGCTCACCGGACTCTGGAAACACTGAAGCTTTCTTT
TRBJ2-1 | TRBD1 | . | TRBV6-1 | CASSVGTGSLGEQFF | TGTGCCAGCAGTGTAGGGACAGGTTCTTTAGGTGAGCAGTTCTTC
TRBJ2-1 | TRBD2 | . | TRBV5-4 | CASSLATTSGNNEQFF | TGTGCCAGCAGCTTGGCCACGACTAGCGGAAACAATGAGCAGTTCTTC
TRBJ1-1 | . | . | TRBV28 | CASVIAGLNTEAFF | TGTGCCAGCGTTATTGCGGGATTGAACACTGAAGCTTTCTTT
TRBJ2-3 | TRBD1 | . | TRBV5-1 | CASQPQGDGNTQYF | TGCGCCAGCCAACCACAGGGGGACGGAAATACGCAGTATTTT
TRBJ1-2 | TRBD1 | . | TRBV19 | CASRLQGQETAGYTF | TGTGCCAGTAGACTCCAGGGACAGGAAACGGCTGGCTACACCTTC
TRBJ2-2 | TRBD2 | . | TRBV16 | CASSQTSGNTGELFF | TGTGCCAGCAGCCAAACTAGCGGCAACACCGGGGAGCTGTTTTTT
TRBJ1-3 | TRBD1 | . | TRBV29-1 | CSASGGTASGNTIYF | TGCAGCGCCTCAGGAGGGACAGCCTCTGGAAACACCATATATTTT